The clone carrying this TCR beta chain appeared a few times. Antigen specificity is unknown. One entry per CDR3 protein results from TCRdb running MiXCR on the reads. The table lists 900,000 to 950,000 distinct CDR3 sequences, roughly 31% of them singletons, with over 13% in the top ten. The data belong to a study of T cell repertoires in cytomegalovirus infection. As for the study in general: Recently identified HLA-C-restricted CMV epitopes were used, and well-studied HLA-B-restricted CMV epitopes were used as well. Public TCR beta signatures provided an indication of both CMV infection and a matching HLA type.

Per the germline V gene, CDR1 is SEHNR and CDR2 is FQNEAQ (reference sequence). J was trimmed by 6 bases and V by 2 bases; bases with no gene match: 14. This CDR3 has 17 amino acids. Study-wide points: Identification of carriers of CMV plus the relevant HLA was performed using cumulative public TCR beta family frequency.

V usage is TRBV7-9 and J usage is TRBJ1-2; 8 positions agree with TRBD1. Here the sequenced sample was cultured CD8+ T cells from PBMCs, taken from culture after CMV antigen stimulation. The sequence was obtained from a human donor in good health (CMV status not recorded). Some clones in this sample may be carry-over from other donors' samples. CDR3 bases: TGTGCCAGCAGCTTACCTCGGACAGGGTCGGTTCGCGATGGCTACACCTTC. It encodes CASSLPRTGSVRDGYTF.